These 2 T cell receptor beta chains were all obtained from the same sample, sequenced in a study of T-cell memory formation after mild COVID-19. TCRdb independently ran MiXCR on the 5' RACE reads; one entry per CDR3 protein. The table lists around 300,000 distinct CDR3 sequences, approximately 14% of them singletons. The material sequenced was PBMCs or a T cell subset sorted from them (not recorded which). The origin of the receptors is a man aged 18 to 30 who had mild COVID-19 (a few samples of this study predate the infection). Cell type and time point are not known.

CDR3 DNA: TGCGCCAGCAGCCTGACAGGGGTCTACGAGCAGTACGTC. Its translation is CASSLTGVYEQYV. The chain carries TRBV5-1 and TRBJ2-7, with TRBD1 matching 8 bases. The CDR3 extends over 13 amino acids. The germline gives CDR1 SGHRS, CDR2 YFSETQ. V gave up 4 bases and J gave up 3 bases; unmatched junction bases: 3.

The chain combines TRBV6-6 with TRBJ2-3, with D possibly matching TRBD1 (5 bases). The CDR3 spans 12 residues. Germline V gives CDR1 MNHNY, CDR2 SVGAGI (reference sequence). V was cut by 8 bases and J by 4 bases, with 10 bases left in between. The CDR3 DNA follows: TGTGCCAGCGGGCAGGGTTCAGATACGCAGTATTTT. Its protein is CASGQGSDTQYF.